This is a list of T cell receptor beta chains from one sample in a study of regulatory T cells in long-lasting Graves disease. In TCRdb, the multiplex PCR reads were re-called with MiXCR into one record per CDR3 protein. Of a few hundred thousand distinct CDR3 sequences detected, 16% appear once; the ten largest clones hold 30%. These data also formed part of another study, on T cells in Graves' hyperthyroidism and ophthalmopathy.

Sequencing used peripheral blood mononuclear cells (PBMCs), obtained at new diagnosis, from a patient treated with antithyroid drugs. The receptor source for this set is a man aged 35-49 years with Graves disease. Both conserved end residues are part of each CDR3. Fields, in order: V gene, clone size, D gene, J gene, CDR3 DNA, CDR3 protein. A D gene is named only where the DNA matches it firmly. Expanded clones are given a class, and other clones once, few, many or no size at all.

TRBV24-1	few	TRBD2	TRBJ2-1	TGTGCCACCAGTGACTCCGGACTAGCTCGGAATGAGCAGTTCTTC	CATSDSGLARNEQFF
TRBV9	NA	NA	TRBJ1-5	TGTGCCAGCATGCGGGGGCGCGGGAACAGTCAGCCCCAGCATTTT	CASMRGRGNSQPQHF
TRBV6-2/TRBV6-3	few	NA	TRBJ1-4	TGTGCCAGCAGTGAAGCCTGGGAGATACATGCAACTAATGAAAAACTGTTTTTT	CASSEAWEIHATNEKLFF
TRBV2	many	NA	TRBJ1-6	TGTGCCACCCGACGTGACAGGCTTAATTCACCCCTCCACTTT	CATRRDRLNSPLHF
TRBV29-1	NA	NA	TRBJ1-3	TGCAGCGTTGTTTTGGTAGGGCGACGCACCATATATTTT	CSVVLVGRRTIYF
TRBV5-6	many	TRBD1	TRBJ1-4	TGTGCCAGCAGCACCCGGGACAGGTGGTCTGAAAAACTGTTTTTT	CASSTRDRWSEKLFF
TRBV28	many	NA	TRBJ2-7	TGTGCCAGCAGCCCCCGGACAGTAACCTACGAGCAGTACTTC	CASSPRTVTYEQYF
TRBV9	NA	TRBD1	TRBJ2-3	TGTGCCAGCAGCGCCCTCGGACAGGGGACCCCGGGTACGCAGTATTTT	CASSALGQGTPGTQYF
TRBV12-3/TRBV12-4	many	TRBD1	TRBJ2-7	TGTGCCAGCAGTTTAAGGGGACAGGGGACCCACGAGCAGTACTTC	CASSLRGQGTHEQYF
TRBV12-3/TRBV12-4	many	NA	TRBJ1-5	TGTGCCAGCAGCCTGGACAGATATCAGCCCCAGCATTTT	CASSLDRYQPQHF
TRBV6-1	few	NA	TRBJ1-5	TGTGCCAGCAGCCCCAGTTCCTATAGCAATCAGCCCCAGCATTTT	CASSPSSYSNQPQHF
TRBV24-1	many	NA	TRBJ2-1	TGTGCCACCTCGAAAGGCCCGGGGAACGGTGAGCAGTTCTTC	CATSKGPGNGEQFF
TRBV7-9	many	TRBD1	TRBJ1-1	TGTGCCAGCAGTCCCGGGACAGAGAACACTGAAGCTTTCTTT	CASSPGTENTEAFF
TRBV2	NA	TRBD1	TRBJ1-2	TGTGCCAGCAGGGGACAGGGGGAGCTCTATGGCTACACCTTC	CASRGQGELYGYTF
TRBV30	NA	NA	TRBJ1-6	TGTGCCTGGAGTCTAACCAATAATTCACCCCTCCACTTT	CAWSLTNNSPLHF
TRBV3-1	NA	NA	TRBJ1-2	TGTGCCAGCAGCCAAGCCAGGGGATACTATGGCTACACCTTC	CASSQARGYYGYTF
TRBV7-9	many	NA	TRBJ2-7	TGTGCCAGCAGCCCGTCGGGTGGTCCTGGCCCCTACGAGCAGTACTTC	CASSPSGGPGPYEQYF
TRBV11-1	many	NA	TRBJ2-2	TGTGCCAGCAGCTTAAGGACGGGACTCGAGGACACCGGGGAGCTGTTTTTT	CASSLRTGLEDTGELFF
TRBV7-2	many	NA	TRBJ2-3	TGTGCCAGCAGCTTAGCGCCGTGGGGCACAGATACGCAGTATTTT	CASSLAPWGTDTQYF
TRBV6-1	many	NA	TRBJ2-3	TGTGCCAGCGGCACCGAGGGCGTTGACACAGATACGCAGTATTTT	CASGTEGVDTDTQYF